The 8 T cell receptor beta chains given below trace back to one sample, sequenced in a study of cytomegalovirus exposure and HLA in healthy donors. Primers included in the PCR were 60 Vbeta and 13 Jbeta primers. The repertoire was sequenced with immunoSEQ multiplex PCR; TCRdb's copy has only in-frame clones and lacks some. Among about 160,000 clones, more than 70% were seen once, and the ten largest hold under 1.1%. The source material was PBMCs. These receptors were obtained from a man aged 30 to 39 in good health and CMV-seronegative.

This sequence joins TRBV5-1 and TRBJ2-1; TRBD2 matches at 8 bases. CDR3 length equals 13 residues. Trimming at V came to 0 bases and at J to 7 bases, leaving 0 bases not matched to a gene. The germline CDR1 and CDR2 sequences are SGHRS and YFSETQ. The DNA for the CDR3 is TGCGCCAGCAGCTTGGGCGGGAGGAATGAGCAGTTCTTC. Its protein product is CASSLGGRNEQFF.

This clone has just a few counts. The CDR3 DNA reads TGTGCCATCAGTGGTTCGGGGATCAACTATGGCTACACCTTC. It encodes CAISGSGINYGYTF. This rearrangement joins TRBV10-3 to TRBJ1-2; D unresolved. Germline CDR1 ENHRY, CDR2 SYGVKD. This CDR3 has 14 amino acids. Trimming took off 4 bases at V and 2 bases at J, with 11 bases between the two ends.

In its sample, this clone was seen once. The rearrangement uses TRBV18 and TRBJ1-2, with 7 bases that match TRBD1. This CDR3 spans 17 amino acids. Trimming removed 2 bases from V and 4 bases from J; junction bases left unmatched: 13. The V gene's germline CDR1 is KGHSH and CDR2 LQKENI. CDR3 in DNA: TGTGCCAGCTCACCAAGGAAGGGTACAGGGGAGTTCTATGGCTACACCTTC. It specifies CASSPRKGTGEFYGYTF.

V usage is TRBV7-6 and J usage is TRBJ2-7; a weak D match, TRBD1 (5 bases). The CDR3 spans 15 residues. The germline V and J ends were trimmed by 5 bases and 0 bases, with 14 bases remaining between them. Germline V lookup: CDR1 SGHVS, CDR2 FNYEAQ. The CDR3 here is CASSPEGASSYEQYF. CDR3 nucleotides: TGTGCCAGCAGCCCCGAAGGGGCGAGCTCCTACGAGCAGTACTTC.

The gene calls are TRBV2 and TRBJ2-5; D may be TRBD2 (5 bases). This CDR3 is built from 14 residues. Per the germline V gene, CDR1 is SNHLY and CDR2 is FYNNEI. V was pared by 3 bases and J by 7 bases, with 15 bases between. The CDR3 sequence: CASSEGVGLGTQYF. In DNA form, the CDR3 reads TGTGCCAGCAGTGAGGGTGTAGGACTGGGGACCCAGTACTTC.

J is TRBJ2-3 and V is TRBV19; tentative D call: TRBD1 (7 bases). Germline V CDR1 and CDR2: LNHDA, SQIVND (reference sequence). This CDR3 is 17 amino acids long. The V gene lost 1 base and the J gene lost 5 bases, with 19 bases spanning the gap. CDR3 coding DNA: TGTGCCAGTAGTATAGCCCTGACAGGGCGGAGGGGAGATACGCAGTATTTT. Amino acids: CASSIALTGRRGDTQYF.

This clone was seen just once. The V and J genes are TRBV7-9 and TRBJ2-1; no clear D. V was shortened by 1 base and J by 6 bases, with 4 bases between the two germline ends. This CDR3 comprises 12 residues. CDR1 and CDR2 (germline): SEHNR, FQNEAQ (reference sequence). In DNA form, the CDR3 reads TGTGCCAGCAGCTTAGATAGCAATGAGCAGTTCTTC. As protein: CASSLDSNEQFF. Filled out from reference TRBV7-9 and TRBJ2-1, the complete variable domain reads DTGVSQNPRHKITKRGQNVTFRCDPISEHNRLYWYRQTLGQGPEFLTYFQNEAQLEKSRLLSDRFSAERPKGSFSTLEIQRTEQGDSAMYLCASSLDSNEQFFGPGTRLTVL.

A few counts support this clone. J is TRBJ2-2 and V is TRBV14, with D possibly being TRBD1 (6 bases). Trimming shortened V by 3 bases and J by 4 bases, and 15 bases separated the two germline ends. Germline V lookup: CDR1 SGHDN, CDR2 FVKESK. This CDR3 region has 16 residues. This chain's CDR3 is CASSHITTGATGELFF. The CDR3 DNA sequence: TGTGCCAGCAGCCACATTACGACAGGTGCCACCGGGGAGCTGTTTTTT.